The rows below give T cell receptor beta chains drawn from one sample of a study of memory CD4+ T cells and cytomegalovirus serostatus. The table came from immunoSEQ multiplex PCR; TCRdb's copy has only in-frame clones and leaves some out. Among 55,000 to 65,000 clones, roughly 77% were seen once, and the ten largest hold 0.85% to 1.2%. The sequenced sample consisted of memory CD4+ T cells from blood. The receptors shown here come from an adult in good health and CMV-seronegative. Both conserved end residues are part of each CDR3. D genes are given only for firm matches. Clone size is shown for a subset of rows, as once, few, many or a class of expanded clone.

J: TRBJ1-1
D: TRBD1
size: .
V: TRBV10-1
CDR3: CASPRTGLNTEAFF
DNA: TGCGCCAGCCCACGGACAGGGCTGAACACTGAAGCTTTCTTT

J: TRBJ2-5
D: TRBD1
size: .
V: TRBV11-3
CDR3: CASSPSPDRGETQYF
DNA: TGTGCCAGCAGCCCATCACCCGACAGGGGGGAGACCCAGTACTTC

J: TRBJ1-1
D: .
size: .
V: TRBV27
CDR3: CASSFGATGNTEAFF
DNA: TGTGCCAGCAGTTTTGGAGCGACAGGTAACACTGAAGCTTTCTTT

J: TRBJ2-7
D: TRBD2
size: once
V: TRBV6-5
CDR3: CASSYSSASGTYEQYF
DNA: TGTGCCAGCAGTTACTCGTCGGCTAGCGGGACCTACGAGCAGTACTTC

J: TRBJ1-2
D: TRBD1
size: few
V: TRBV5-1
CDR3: CASSPGQGYYGYTF
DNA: TGCGCCAGCAGCCCCGGACAGGGCTACTATGGCTACACCTTC

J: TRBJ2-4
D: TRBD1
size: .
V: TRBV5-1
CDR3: CASSEGQGASKNIQYF
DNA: TGCGCCAGCAGCGAGGGACAGGGGGCGTCGAAAAACATTCAGTACTTC

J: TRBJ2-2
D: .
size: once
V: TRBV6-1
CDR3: CASSLSLIGELFF
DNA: TGTGCCAGCAGCCTCAGCCTGATAGGGGAGCTGTTTTTT

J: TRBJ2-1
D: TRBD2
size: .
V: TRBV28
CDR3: CASSLGGRAVNEQFF
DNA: TGTGCCAGCAGTTTAGGCGGGAGGGCCGTAAATGAGCAGTTCTTC

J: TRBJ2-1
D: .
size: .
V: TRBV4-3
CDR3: CASSQDRDGSYNEQFF
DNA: TGCGCCAGCAGCCAAGACCGGGACGGCTCCTACAATGAGCAGTTCTTC

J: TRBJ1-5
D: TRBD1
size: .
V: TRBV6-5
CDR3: CASSGYRGYQPQHF
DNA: TGTGCCAGCAGCGGATACAGGGGTTATCAGCCCCAGCATTTT

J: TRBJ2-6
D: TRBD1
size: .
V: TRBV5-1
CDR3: CASSLPGTGAAGANVLTF
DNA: TGCGCCAGCAGCTTGCCCGGGACAGGGGCTGCTGGGGCCAACGTCCTGACTTTC

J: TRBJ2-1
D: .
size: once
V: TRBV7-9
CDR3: CASSLTGHIYNEQFF
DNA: TGTGCCAGCAGCCTAACCGGACACATATACAATGAGCAGTTCTTC

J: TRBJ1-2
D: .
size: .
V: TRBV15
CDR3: CATSRDFGYGYTF
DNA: TGTGCCACCAGCAGAGATTTTGGCTATGGCTACACCTTC

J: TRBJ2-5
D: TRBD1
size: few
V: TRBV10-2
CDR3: CASTRQGETQYF
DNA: TGCGCCAGTACACGACAGGGTGAGACCCAGTACTTC

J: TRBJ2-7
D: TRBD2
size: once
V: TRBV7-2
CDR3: CASSLDGTSRRQYF
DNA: TGTGCCAGCAGCTTAGACGGGACTAGTCGACGGCAGTACTTC

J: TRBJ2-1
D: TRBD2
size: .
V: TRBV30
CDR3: CAWSVRTSGYNEQFF
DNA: TGTGCCTGGAGTGTACGAACTAGCGGATACAATGAGCAGTTCTTC

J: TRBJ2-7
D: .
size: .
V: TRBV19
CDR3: CASSIARSGKLGEQYF
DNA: TGTGCCAGTAGTATTGCGAGGTCAGGGAAGCTCGGCGAGCAGTACTTC

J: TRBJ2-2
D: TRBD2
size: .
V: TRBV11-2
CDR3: CASSLEAGGNTGELFF
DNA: TGTGCCAGCAGCTTAGAAGCGGGAGGGAACACCGGGGAGCTGTTTTTT

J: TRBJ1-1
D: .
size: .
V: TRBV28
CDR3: CASSLGTANTEAFF
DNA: TGTGCCAGCAGCCTCGGGACGGCGAACACTGAAGCTTTCTTT

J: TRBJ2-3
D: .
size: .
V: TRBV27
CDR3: CASSFSFTRVRGTDTQYF
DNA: TGTGCCAGCAGTTTCTCCTTCACTAGGGTACGGGGCACAGATACGCAGTATTTT

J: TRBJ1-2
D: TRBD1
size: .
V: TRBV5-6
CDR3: CASRLVGRGGGYTF
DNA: TGTGCCAGCAGACTGGTCGGCAGGGGGGGTGGCTACACCTTC

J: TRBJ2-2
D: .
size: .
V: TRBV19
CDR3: CASSIGGGMAGELFF
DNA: TGTGCCAGTAGTATAGGGGGCGGGATGGCCGGGGAGCTGTTTTTT

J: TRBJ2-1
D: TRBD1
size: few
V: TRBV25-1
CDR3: CASSESGTGSNEQFF
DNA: TGTGCCAGCAGTGAATCGGGGACAGGGTCCAATGAGCAGTTCTTC

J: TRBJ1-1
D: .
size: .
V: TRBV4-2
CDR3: CASSQRTTDEAFF
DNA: TGTGCCAGCAGCCAACGTACGACGGATGAAGCTTTCTTT

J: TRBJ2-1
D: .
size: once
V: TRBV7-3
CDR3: CASSSGQLYNEQFF
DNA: TGTGCCAGCAGCTCTGGACAGCTTTACAATGAGCAGTTCTTC

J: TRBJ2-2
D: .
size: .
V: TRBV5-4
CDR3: CASSSDPGTTATGELFF
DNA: TGTGCCAGCAGCTCGGATCCAGGGACAACGGCTACCGGGGAGCTGTTTTTT

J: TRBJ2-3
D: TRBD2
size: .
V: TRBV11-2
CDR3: CASSLGPGGGADTQYF
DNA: TGTGCCAGCAGCTTAGGTCCGGGAGGAGGGGCAGATACGCAGTATTTT

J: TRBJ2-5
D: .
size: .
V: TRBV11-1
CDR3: CASSFGVQETQYF
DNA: TGTGCCAGCAGCTTTGGGGTCCAAGAGACCCAGTACTTC

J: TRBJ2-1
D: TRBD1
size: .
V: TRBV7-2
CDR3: CASSQMGTGSYNEQFF
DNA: TGTGCCAGCAGCCAGATGGGGACAGGGTCCTACAATGAGCAGTTCTTC

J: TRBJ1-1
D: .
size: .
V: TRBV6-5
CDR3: CASKISGVTEAFF
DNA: TGTGCCAGCAAAATATCCGGGGTCACTGAAGCTTTCTTT

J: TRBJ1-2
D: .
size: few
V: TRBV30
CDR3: CAWSVLVGKGYTF
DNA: TGTGCCTGGAGTGTACTGGTAGGGAAAGGCTACACCTTC

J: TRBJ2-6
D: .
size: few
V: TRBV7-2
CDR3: CASSLAGSGANVLTF
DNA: TGTGCCAGCAGCTTAGCCGGCTCTGGGGCCAACGTCCTGACTTTC

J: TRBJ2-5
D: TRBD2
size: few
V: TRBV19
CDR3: CASKIRREGRETQYF
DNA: TGTGCCAGTAAAATTCGGCGGGAGGGCCGGGAGACCCAGTACTTC

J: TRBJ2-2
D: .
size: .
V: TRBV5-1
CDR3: CASSLAGANTGELFF
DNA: TGCGCCAGCAGCTTGGCAGGGGCGAACACCGGGGAGCTGTTTTTT

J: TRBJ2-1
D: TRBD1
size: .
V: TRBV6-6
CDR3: CASRLSKDRDEGEQFF
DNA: TGTGCCAGCAGACTATCAAAGGACAGGGACGAAGGTGAGCAGTTCTTC